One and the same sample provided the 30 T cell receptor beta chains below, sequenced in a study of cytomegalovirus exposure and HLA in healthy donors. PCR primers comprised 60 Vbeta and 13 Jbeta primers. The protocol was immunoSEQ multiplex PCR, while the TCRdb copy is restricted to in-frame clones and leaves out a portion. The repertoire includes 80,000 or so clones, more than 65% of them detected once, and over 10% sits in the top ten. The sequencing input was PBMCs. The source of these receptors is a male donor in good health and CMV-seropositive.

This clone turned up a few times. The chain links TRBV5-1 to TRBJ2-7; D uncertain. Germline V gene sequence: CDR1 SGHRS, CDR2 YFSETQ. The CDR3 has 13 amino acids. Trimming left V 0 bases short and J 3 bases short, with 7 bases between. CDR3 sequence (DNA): TGCGCCAGCAGCTTGGAACGAGGCTACGAGCAGTACTTC. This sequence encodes CASSLERGYEQYF.

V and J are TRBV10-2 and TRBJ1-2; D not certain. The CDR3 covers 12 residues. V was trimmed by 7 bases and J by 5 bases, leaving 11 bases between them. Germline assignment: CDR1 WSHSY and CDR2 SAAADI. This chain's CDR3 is CASMTDSYGYTF. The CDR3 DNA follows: TGCGCCAGCATGACGGACTCTTATGGCTACACCTTC.

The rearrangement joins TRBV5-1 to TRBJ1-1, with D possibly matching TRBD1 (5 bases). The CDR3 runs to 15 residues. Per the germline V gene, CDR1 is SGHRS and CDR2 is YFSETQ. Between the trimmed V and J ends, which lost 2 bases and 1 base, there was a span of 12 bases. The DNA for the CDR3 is TGCGCCAGCAGCTTTACCGGGACTGAGAACACTGAAGCTTTCTTT. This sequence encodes CASSFTGTENTEAFF.

The chain's CDR3 is CASSFRTVPHQPQHF. In nucleotides, the CDR3 is TGTGCCAGCAGCTTCCGGACAGTCCCCCATCAGCCCCAGCATTTT. The chain has TRBV5-8 and TRBJ1-5, with a possible D match to TRBD1 (6 bases). This CDR3 comprises 15 residues. The germline V gene encodes CDR1 SGHTS and CDR2 YDEGEE. V gave up 2 bases and J gave up 5 bases, with 14 bases separating them.

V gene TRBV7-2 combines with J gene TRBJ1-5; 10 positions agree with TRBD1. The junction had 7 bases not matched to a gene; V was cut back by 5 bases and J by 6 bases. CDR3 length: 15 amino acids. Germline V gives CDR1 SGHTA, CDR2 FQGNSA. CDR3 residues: CASSVDRGPSQPQHF. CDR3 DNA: TGTGCCAGCAGCGTAGACAGGGGGCCCAGTCAGCCCCAGCATTTT.

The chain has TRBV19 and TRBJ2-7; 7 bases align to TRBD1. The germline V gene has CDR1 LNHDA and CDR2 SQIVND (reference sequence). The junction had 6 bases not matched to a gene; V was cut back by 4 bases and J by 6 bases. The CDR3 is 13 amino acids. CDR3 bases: TGTGCCAGTAGTAAAGAGGGGGCAGGCGAGCAGTACTTC. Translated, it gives CASSKEGAGEQYF.

CDR3 loop: CASSHYSGVSDTQYF. In nucleotides, the CDR3 is TGTGCCAGCAGCCACTATAGCGGGGTCTCAGATACGCAGTATTTT. The V call is TRBV4-2, the J call TRBJ2-3, with 8 nucleotides matching TRBD2. CDR3 size: 15 residues. Trimming removed 3 bases from V and 4 bases from J; junction bases left unmatched: 6. Germline CDR1 reads LGHNA; CDR2 reads YNFKEQ.

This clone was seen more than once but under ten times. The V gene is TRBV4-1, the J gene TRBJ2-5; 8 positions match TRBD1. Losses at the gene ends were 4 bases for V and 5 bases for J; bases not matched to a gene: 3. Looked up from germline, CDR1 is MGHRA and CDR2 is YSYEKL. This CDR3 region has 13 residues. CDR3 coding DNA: TGCGCCAGCAGCCCGGGACAGGTGGAGACCCAGTACTTC. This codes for CASSPGQVETQYF.

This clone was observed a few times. The CDR3 protein is CASKRGSYEQYF. DNA for the CDR3: TGTGCCAGCAAGCGGGGATCCTACGAGCAGTACTTC. The chain has TRBV6-5 and TRBJ2-7; TRBD2 aligns across 7 bases. This CDR3 has 12 amino acids. V lost 7 bases to trimming and J lost 1 base; unmatched junction nucleotides: 1. Germline loops: CDR1 MNHEY, CDR2 SVGAGI.

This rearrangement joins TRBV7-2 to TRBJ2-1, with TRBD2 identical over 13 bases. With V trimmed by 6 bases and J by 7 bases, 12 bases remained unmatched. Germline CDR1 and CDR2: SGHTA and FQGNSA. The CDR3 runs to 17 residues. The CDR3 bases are TGTGCCAGCAGACAGAAGATGGGACTAGCGGGGCTTAATGAGCAGTTCTTC. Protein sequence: CASRQKMGLAGLNEQFF.

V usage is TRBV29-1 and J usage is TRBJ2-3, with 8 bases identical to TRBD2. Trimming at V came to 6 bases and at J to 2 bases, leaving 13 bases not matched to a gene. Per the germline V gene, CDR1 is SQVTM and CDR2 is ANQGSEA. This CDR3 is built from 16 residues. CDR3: CSVVSFGGRTTDTQYF. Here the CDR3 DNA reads TGCAGCGTGGTTTCGTTCGGCGGGAGGACCACAGATACGCAGTATTTT.

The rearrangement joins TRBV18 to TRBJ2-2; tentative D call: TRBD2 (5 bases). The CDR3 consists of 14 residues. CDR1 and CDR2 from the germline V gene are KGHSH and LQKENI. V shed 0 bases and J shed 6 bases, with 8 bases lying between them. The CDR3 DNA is TGTGCCAGCTCACCACCGAATAGCGCCGGGGAGCTGTTTTTT. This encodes CASSPPNSAGELFF.

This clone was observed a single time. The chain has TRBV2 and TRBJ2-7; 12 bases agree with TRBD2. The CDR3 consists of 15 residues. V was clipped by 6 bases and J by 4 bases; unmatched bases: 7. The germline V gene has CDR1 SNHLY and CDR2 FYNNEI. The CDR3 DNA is TGTGCCAGCAGGGGCGCTAGCGGGGGGGCGTACGAGCAGTACTTC. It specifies CASRGASGGAYEQYF.

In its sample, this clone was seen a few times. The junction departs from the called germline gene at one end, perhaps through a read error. CDR3 sequence: CSSSQDVGEDSYNEQFF. For the CDR3, the DNA is TGTTCCAGCAGCCAGGATGTTGGGGAGGACTCCTACAATGAGCAGTTCTTC. The V gene is TRBV7-9, the J gene TRBJ2-1; weak D call: TRBD2 (6 bases). CDR3 length: 17 amino acids. From germline, CDR1 is SEHNR and CDR2 FQNEAQ (reference sequence).

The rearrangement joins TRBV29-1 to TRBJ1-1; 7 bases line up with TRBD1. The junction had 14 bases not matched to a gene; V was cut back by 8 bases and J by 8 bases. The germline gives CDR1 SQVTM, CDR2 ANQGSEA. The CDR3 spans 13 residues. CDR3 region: CSFLQGPLSEAFF. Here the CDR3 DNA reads TGCAGCTTTTTACAGGGGCCCCTATCGGAAGCTTTCTTT.

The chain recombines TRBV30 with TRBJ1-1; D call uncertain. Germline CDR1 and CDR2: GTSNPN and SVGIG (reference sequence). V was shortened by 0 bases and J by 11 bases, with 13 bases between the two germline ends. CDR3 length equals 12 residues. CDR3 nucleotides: TGTGCCTGGAGTGTGGGCCAAGGGAGGGCTTTCTTT. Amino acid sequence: CAWSVGQGRAFF.

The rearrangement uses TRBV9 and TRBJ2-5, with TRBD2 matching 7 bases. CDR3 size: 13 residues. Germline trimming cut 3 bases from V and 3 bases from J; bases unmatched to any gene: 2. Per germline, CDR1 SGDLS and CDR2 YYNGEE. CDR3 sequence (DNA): TGTGCCAGCAGCGCGGGACTAAAAGAGACCCAGTACTTC. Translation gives CASSAGLKETQYF.

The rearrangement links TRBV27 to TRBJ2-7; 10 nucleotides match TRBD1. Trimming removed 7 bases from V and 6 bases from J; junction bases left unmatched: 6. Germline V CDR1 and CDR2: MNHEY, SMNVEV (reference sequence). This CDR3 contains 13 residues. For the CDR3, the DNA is TGTGCCAGCATGGGACAGGGGCTGGCCGAGCAGTACTTC. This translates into CASMGQGLAEQYF.

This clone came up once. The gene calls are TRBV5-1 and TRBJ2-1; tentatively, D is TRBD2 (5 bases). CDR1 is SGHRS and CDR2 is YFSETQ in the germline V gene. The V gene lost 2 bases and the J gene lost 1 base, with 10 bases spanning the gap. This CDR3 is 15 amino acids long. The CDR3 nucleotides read TGCGCCAGCAGCTTTAGAGGGCAGTCCTACAATGAGCAGTTCTTC. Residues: CASSFRGQSYNEQFF.

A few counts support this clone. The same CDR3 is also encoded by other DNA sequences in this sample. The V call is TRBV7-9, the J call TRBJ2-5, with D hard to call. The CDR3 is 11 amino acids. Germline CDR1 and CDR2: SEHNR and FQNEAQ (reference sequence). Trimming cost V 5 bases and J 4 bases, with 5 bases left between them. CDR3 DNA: TGTGCCAGCAGCCCCCGAGAGACCCAGTACTTC. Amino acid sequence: CASSPRETQYF.

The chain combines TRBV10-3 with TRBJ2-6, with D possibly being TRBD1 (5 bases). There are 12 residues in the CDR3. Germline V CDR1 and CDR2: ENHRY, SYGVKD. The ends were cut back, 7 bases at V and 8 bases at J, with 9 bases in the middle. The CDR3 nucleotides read TGTGCCATCAAGCAGGGTCCCAACGTCCTGACTTTC. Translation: CAIKQGPNVLTF.

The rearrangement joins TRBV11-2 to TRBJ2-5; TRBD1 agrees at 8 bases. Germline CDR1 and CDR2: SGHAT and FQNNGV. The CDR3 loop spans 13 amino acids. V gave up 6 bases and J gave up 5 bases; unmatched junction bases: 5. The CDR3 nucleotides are TGTGCCAGCAGAACAGGGGGTGATGAGACCCAGTACTTC. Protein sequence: CASRTGGDETQYF.

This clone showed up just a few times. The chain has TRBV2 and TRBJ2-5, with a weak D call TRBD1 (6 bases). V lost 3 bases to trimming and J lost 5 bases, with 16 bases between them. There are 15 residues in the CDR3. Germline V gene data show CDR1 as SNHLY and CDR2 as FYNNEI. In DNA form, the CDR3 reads TGTGCCAGCAGTGAGGGCAGGGGAACAGGGGAGACCCAGTACTTC. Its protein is CASSEGRGTGETQYF.

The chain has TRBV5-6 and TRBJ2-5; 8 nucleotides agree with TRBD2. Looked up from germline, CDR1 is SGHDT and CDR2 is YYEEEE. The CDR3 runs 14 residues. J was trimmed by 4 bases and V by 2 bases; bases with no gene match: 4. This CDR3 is CASSFERGSETQYF. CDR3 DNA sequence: TGTGCCAGCAGCTTTGAGCGGGGGTCAGAGACCCAGTACTTC.

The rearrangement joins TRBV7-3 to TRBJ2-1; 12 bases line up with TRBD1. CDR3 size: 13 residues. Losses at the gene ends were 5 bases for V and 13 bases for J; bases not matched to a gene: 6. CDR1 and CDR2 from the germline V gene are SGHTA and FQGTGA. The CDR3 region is CASSGTGGSTQFF. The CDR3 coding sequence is TGTGCCAGCAGCGGGACAGGGGGCTCAACTCAGTTCTTC. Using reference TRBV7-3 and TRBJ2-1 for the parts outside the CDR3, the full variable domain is GAGVSQTPSNKVTEKGKYVELRCDPISGHTALYWYRQSLGQGPEFLIYFQGTGAADDSGLPNDRFFAVRPEGSVSTLKIQRTERGDSAVYLCASSGTGGSTQFFGPGTRLTVL.

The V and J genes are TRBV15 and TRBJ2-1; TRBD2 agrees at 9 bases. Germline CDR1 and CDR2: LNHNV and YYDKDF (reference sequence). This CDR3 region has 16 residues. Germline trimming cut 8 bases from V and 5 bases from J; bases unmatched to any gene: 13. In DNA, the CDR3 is TGTGCCACCTCACGCCTGCGGGAGGGTAGGAACAATGAGCAGTTCTTC. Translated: CATSRLREGRNNEQFF.

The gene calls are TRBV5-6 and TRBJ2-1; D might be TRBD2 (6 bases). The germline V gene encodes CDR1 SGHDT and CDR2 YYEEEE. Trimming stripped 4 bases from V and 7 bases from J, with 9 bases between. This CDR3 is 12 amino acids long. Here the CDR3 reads CASSDRGNEQFF. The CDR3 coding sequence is TGTGCCAGCAGCGACCGGGGGAATGAGCAGTTCTTC.

The CDR3 region is CASSPSGFYEQYF. The CDR3 DNA sequence: TGTGCCAGCAGCCCGAGCGGGTTCTACGAGCAGTACTTC. The genes are TRBV11-2 and TRBJ2-7, with D tentatively TRBD2 (6 bases). Trimming removed 5 bases from V and 3 bases from J, with 11 bases in between. Germline lookup yields CDR1 SGHAT and CDR2 FQNNGV. The CDR3 is made up of 13 amino acids.

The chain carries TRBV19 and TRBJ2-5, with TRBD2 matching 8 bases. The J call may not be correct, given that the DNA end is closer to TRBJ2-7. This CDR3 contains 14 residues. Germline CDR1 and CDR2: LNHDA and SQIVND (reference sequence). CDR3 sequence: CASSIPGRAFEQYF. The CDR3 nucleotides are TGTGCCAGTAGTATCCCCGGGAGGGCCTTCGAGCAGTACTTC.

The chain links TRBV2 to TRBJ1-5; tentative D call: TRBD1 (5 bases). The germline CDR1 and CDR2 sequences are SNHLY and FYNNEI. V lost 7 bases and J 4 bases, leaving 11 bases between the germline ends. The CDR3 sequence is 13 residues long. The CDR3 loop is CASNPGQNQPQHF. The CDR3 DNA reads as TGTGCCAGCAACCCTGGACAAAATCAGCCCCAGCATTTT.